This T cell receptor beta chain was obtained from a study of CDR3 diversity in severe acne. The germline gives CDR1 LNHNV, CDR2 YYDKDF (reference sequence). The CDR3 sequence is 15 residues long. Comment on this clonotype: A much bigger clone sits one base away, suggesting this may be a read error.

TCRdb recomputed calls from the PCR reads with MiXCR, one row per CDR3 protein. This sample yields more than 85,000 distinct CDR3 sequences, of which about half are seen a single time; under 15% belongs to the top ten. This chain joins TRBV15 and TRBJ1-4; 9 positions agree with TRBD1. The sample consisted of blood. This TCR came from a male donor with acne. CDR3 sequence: CATSSPGQGWEKLSF. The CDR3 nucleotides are TGTGCCACCAGCAGTCCGGGACAGGGTTGGGAAAAACTGTCTTTT.